Each of the 8 T cell receptor beta chains below was sequenced from the same sample in a study of cytomegalovirus exposure and HLA in healthy donors. The study ran its PCR with 60 Vbeta and 13 Jbeta primers. Method: immunoSEQ multiplex PCR; TCRdb's copy keeps in-frame clones and lacks some. The sample lists tens of thousands of clones; approximately 78% were seen once. Sequencing was carried out using PBMCs. Receptors were obtained from a human donor in good health.

This clone came up once. The chain carries TRBV5-4 and TRBJ2-2; 7 bases map to TRBD1. CDR1 and CDR2 from the germline V gene are SGHNT and YYREEE (reference sequence). The CDR3 consists of 16 residues. V lost 4 bases, J lost 1 base, and 7 bases stayed unmatched. CDR3 nucleotides: TGTGCCAGCAGCCCAACAGGGGCGAGGAACACCGGGGAGCTGTTTTTT. Translation gives CASSPTGARNTGELFF.

The chain employs TRBV9 and TRBJ1-1, with a weak D call TRBD1 (6 bases). Germline-derived CDR1 and CDR2 are SGDLS and YYNGEE. V shed 0 bases and J shed 1 base, with 10 bases lying between them. The length of the CDR3 is 15 residues. CDR3 in DNA: TGTGCCAGCAGCGTAGTGGGGGCAGGGAACACTGAAGCTTTCTTT. Its translation is CASSVVGAGNTEAFF.

This clone occurred a few times. The V gene is TRBV2, the J gene TRBJ1-2, with D perhaps TRBD1 (6 bases). Germline values: CDR1 SNHLY, CDR2 FYNNEI. V gave up 2 bases and J gave up 0 bases, with 10 bases separating them. CDR3 length: 15 residues. CDR3 sequence: CASSEPQGSNYGYTF. The CDR3 nucleotides read TGTGCCAGCAGTGAACCCCAGGGGTCTAACTATGGCTACACCTTC.

V is TRBV19 and J is TRBJ1-6, with D unclear. Germline values: CDR1 LNHDA, CDR2 SQIVND (reference sequence). Trimming removed 4 bases from V and 4 bases from J, with 11 bases in between. CDR3 length: 15 amino acids. CDR3 nucleotides: TGTGCCAGTAGTAGGAATTGGGAGTATAATTCACCCCTCCACTTT. Translated, it gives CASSRNWEYNSPLHF.

This clone came up a few times. The chain uses TRBV7-9 and TRBJ1-2; D remains unclear. CDR1 and CDR2 (germline): SEHNR, FQNEAQ (reference sequence). The CDR3 has 14 residues. Trimming shortened V by 5 bases and J by 4 bases, and 14 bases separated the two germline ends. The DNA for the CDR3 is TGTGCCAGCAGCCCCCCCGGGTACGTCTATGGCTACACCTTC. Residues: CASSPPGYVYGYTF.

The chain couples TRBV7-3 to TRBJ1-4, with D maybe TRBD1 (6 bases). The V end was cut by 5 bases, the J end by 5 bases, with 12 bases between. The CDR3 contains 14 residues. The V gene's germline CDR1 is SGHTA and CDR2 FQGTGA. CDR3 loop: CASSPDSENEKLFF. The CDR3 region has the DNA TGTGCCAGCAGCCCGGACAGCGAGAATGAAAAACTGTTTTTT.

The table lists this clone with a few counts. J is TRBJ2-2 and V is TRBV6-6; D remains unclear. The CDR3 is 11 amino acids. Germline-derived CDR1 and CDR2 are MNHNY and SVGAGI (reference sequence). V gave up 5 bases and J gave up 4 bases, with 2 bases separating them. Here the CDR3 reads CASSLTGELFF. For the CDR3, the DNA is TGTGCCAGCAGTCTCACCGGGGAGCTGTTTTTT.

In this sample, this clone turned up a few times. This chain joins TRBV7-3 and TRBJ2-1, with 7 nucleotides matching TRBD2. The CDR3 has 15 residues. V dropped 5 bases and J dropped 2; count of bases not matched to a gene: 6. Germline V gives CDR1 SGHTA, CDR2 FQGTGA. The CDR3 nucleotides are TGTGCCAGCAGCCCCACCGGACTAGCCTACAATGAGCAGTTCTTC. It yields the protein CASSPTGLAYNEQFF.